Given below is one T cell receptor (beta chain) in context. What it recognizes is unknown. The data were obtained in a study of identifying expanded T cells in peripheral blood. During the collection period, no donor immune events like infections were recorded. The CDR3 contains 14 residues. From germline, CDR1 is MNHNY and CDR2 SVGAGI (reference sequence). Trimming shortened V by 7 bases and J by 2 bases, and 14 bases separated the two germline ends. The assay was immunoSEQ multiplex PCR, and TCRdb's table has in-frame clones only and misses some. The repertoire holds around 95,000 clones, 80% to 90% seen once, with 5.5% to 6.5% in the top ten. Study-wide points: Clone count variance between roughly two-week samples rose with total template count. Approximately 1.1 clones differed between technical replicates, versus around 15 and 19 over time.

This sequence joins TRBV6-6 and TRBJ2-5, with D maybe TRBD2 (5 bases). This sequence originates from a person aged 18 to 70 in good health. Sequencing used blood. This CDR3 reads CASTTRGIQETQYF. The DNA for the CDR3 is TGTGCCAGCACCACACGAGGGATTCAAGAGACCCAGTACTTC.